These T cell receptor beta chains were read from a single sample in a study of blood T cell repertoires in COVID-19. Some clones are missing from TCRdb's copy, which holds only in-frame ones; the method was immunoSEQ multiplex PCR. The top ten clones hold about a sixth of a sample with about 250,000 clones, 70% to 90% of them seen once. Sequencing was performed on PBMCs or T cells enriched from blood (not recorded which). The receptors were gathered from a man aged 18 to 29 who had recovered from COVID-19. CDR3s include the opening cysteine and the closing phenylalanine or tryptophan. The D gene is left open where the match is weak. The size field is filled for only some rows; it gives once, few, many or a size class.

TRBJ1-4,TRBV14,.,.,TGTGCCAGCAGCCAAGCCAGGGCTTATGAAAAACTGTTTTTT,CASSQARAYEKLFF
TRBJ2-5,TRBV24-1,.,.,TGTGCCACCAGTGCCCCCCCCGGGATGGGAGAGACCCAGTACTTC,CATSAPPGMGETQYF
TRBJ2-5,TRBV7-2,few,TRBD2,TGTGCCAGCAGCTCCAATAGCGGGAGGGAGACCCAGTACTTC,CASSSNSGRETQYF
TRBJ1-3,TRBV5-1,.,.,TGCGCCAGCAGCGGGGCTCTCTCTGGAAACACCATATATTTT,CASSGALSGNTIYF
TRBJ2-5,TRBV29-1,.,TRBD1,TGCAGCGTTGTTGGGGGGACAGGGTGGGAGACCCAGTACTTC,CSVVGGTGWETQYF
TRBJ2-1,TRBV11-2,few,.,TGTGCCAGCAGCTTAGATCCACTAAGCTCCTACAATGAGCAGTTCTTC,CASSLDPLSSYNEQFF
TRBJ2-5,TRBV24-1,.,TRBD1,TGTGCCACCAGTGATTCAGGGACAGGGGGAGAGACCCAGTACTTC,CATSDSGTGGETQYF
TRBJ2-5,TRBV9,.,TRBD2,TGTGCCAGCAGCGTAGGCGCGACTAGCGGGGAGACCCAGTACTTC,CASSVGATSGETQYF
TRBJ1-4,TRBV10-3,once,.,TGTGCCATCAGTGGCAGCGGGTCGACTAATGAAAAACTGTTTTTT,CAISGSGSTNEKLFF
TRBJ1-2,TRBV30,few,TRBD1,TGTGCCTGGAGGAAACTGGGGACAGGGAAGGGCTACACCTTC,CAWRKLGTGKGYTF
TRBJ2-7,TRBV4-1,.,.,TGCGCCAGCAGCCACGGGACTGCCCCCTACGAGCAGTACTTC,CASSHGTAPYEQYF
TRBJ2-7,TRBV6-5,.,.,TGTGCCAGCAGAGCGACAGGAACCTACGAGCAGTACTTC,CASRATGTYEQYF
TRBJ1-3,TRBV7-2,.,.,TGTGCCAGCAGCTTAGGAAGTGGGACAGGAAACACCATATATTTT,CASSLGSGTGNTIYF
TRBJ2-1,TRBV10-3,.,TRBD2,TGTGCCATCAGGCCGGGACTAGCGGCGATGAATGAGCAGTTCTTC,CAIRPGLAAMNEQFF
TRBJ2-2,TRBV15,.,.,TGTGCCACCAGCACACGGACAGAAACCACGAACACCGGGGAGCTGTTTTTT,CATSTRTETTNTGELFF
TRBJ2-7,TRBV6-5,.,.,TGTGCCAGCAGTACCCCCGGGGGGCCCTCCTACGAGCAGTACTTC,CASSTPGGPSYEQYF
TRBJ1-6,TRBV5-6,.,TRBD1,TGTGCCAGCAGCTTACAGGGGGACAGGGGATCCTATAATTCACCCCTCCACTTT,CASSLQGDRGSYNSPLHF
TRBJ2-1,TRBV3-1/TRBV3-2,.,.,TGTGCCAGCAGCCAAGTTAGCAGCCGCTCCTACAATGAGCAGTTCTTC,CASSQVSSRSYNEQFF
TRBJ2-5,TRBV7-9,.,.,TGTGCCAGCAGCGAAGAGGGATTTTGGGGGGTAGAGACCCAGTACTTC,CASSEEGFWGVETQYF
TRBJ2-7,TRBV12-3/TRBV12-4,.,.,TGTGCCAGCAGTGCCTTGGAGTTCTACGAGCAGTACTTC,CASSALEFYEQYF
TRBJ2-2,TRBV5-4,.,.,TGTGCCAGCAGGGGGGGTGGGACTCCGAACACCGGGGAGCTGTTTTTT,CASRGGGTPNTGELFF
TRBJ1-2,TRBV5-1,.,.,TGCGCCAGCAGCTTAGACGCCCGCGGGGGCTACACCTTC,CASSLDARGGYTF
TRBJ1-1,TRBV12-5,.,TRBD1,TGTGCTAGTGGTTCCCCTTTAAGACAGGGGCCCCTTGTCGACACTGAAGCTTTCTTT,CASGSPLRQGPLVDTEAFF
TRBJ1-1,TRBV7-8,.,.,TGTGCCAGCGCAGATGCGGCGTCGAACACTGAAGCTTTCTTT,CASADAASNTEAFF
TRBJ2-3,TRBV13,.,TRBD2,TGTGCCAGCAGCTTAGCGGCGACTAGCGGGGGGGCGGGTACGCAGTATTTT,CASSLAATSGGAGTQYF
TRBJ2-5,TRBV5-6,once,TRBD2,TGTGCCAGCAGCTTGCTGTTAAGCGGGGGGGAAGAGACCCAGTACTTC,CASSLLLSGGEETQYF
TRBJ2-7,TRBV7-9,.,.,TGTGCCAGCAGCCCCGGGGGTTACTCCTACGAGCAGTACTTC,CASSPGGYSYEQYF
TRBJ1-3,TRBV10-3,once,TRBD1,TGTGCCATCACCGGGACAGGCGACTTCTCTGGAAACACCATATATTTT,CAITGTGDFSGNTIYF
TRBJ2-2,TRBV10-1,.,TRBD2,TGCGCCAGCAGTGGGGTAGCGGGGGTCGGGGAGCTGTTTTTT,CASSGVAGVGELFF
TRBJ1-1,TRBV7-9,once,.,TGTGCCAGCAGCCGCCGGTATACTGAAGCTTTCTTT,CASSRRYTEAFF
TRBJ2-1,TRBV27,once,TRBD2,TGTGCCAGCAGTTTTGCGGGAGGGAGCTCCTCCTACAATGAGCAGTTCTTC,CASSFAGGSSSYNEQFF
TRBJ1-2,TRBV11-2,.,.,TGTGCCAGCAGCCAAGGAGGGAACTGGGGCTACACCTTC,CASSQGGNWGYTF